The present TCR beta chain was sequenced within a study of cytomegalovirus exposure and HLA in healthy donors (dated by TCRdb to about 2017). Turning to the overall study: In an earlier analysis of approximately 500 of the donors, 276 Gb of sequence data and 90 million to 120 million unique TCR beta sequences from about 190 million T cells were reported. A handful of DR-DQ haplotypes were handled as single units for association and clustering because linkage in the cohort was strong. Donor age, sex, ethnicity and CMV serostatus were compiled together with the repertoire data. Besides the first cohort of approximately 710 subjects, a separate validation cohort made up of 120 or so different subjects was used. In a later analysis, previously published TCR beta repertoires from 600 to 850 donors were re-analyzed and high-resolution HLA genotyping was added so that TCR occurrence patterns could be studied. Class I and class II HLA loci were covered by the typing at four-digit resolution. Around 320 gigabases of sequencing data and around 87 million unique TCR sequences were included in an early release covering 550 to 800 HLA-typed donors. To decide whether each TCR beta V gene segment behaved as functional or pseudogenic, an earlier analysis of approximately 620 of the donors relied on high-throughput TCR beta sequencing. The later analysis used no new phenotypic data to find candidate immune exposures, relying instead on TCR beta sequences and their occurrence across donors. To predict cytomegalovirus infection status, the study brought together high-throughput TCR immunosequencing, statistical association of individual TCRs with disease status, and machine learning. Typing coverage differed by locus: A, B, C, DRB1 and DQB1 were typed in roughly 620-630 donors, DQA1 in about 500, DPA1 in around 600, and DPB1 in just under 490. The study profiled the T cell repertoires of hundreds of subjects by immunosequencing and related them to cytomegalovirus serostatus. Genome-wide SNP genotypes for about 55% of the roughly 670 donors were used in a later genetic analysis, which treated that subset as a discovery cohort. Of the roughly 400 genotyped donors, more than 75% were placed in the genetic ancestry cluster associated with self-reported Caucasian donors. The aim of the study was to test whether cataloging public T cell receptors could identify signatures of past pathogen exposure. Every discovery cohort repertoire had been produced on one sequencing platform. Among several hundred genotyped donors of the cohort, an average of about 240,000 unique TCR beta nucleotide sequences was sequenced per donor, of which about 18% were non-productive. Study-level results and caveats: In a later genetic analysis, a missense DCLRE1C variant was associated with V-gene and J-gene trimming of TCR beta chains, and the association was replicated in an independent cohort. Sequencing depth was assumed to be roughly uniform across donors in the presence/absence analyses, though that assumption may not hold. A group of highly shared sequence variants was considered likely to be a technical artifact of the sequencing pipeline. A total of 150 to 200 TCR beta chains were listed by the study as associated with cytomegalovirus. The 87-base-pair reads could not distinguish some IMGT-functional V segments, including TRBV6-2 and TRBV6-3, so those segments were excluded. In a later analysis, 15,000 to 20,000 TCR beta sequences were associated with specific HLA alleles at a false discovery rate of 0.05. Immune exposure information for the cohort was limited to CMV serostatus. Because counts were too low, seventeen rarely observed V segments, including chromosome 9 orphons, were left out of the earlier analysis of approximately 500 of the donors. It was suggested by the authors that the approach could potentially be generalized to other disease states and immunological phenotypes. Several of the top co-occurrence clusters appeared to be linked to parvovirus B19, influenza, CMV and Epstein-Barr virus, according to a later analysis. Compared with the roughly 600-donor mean, donors in an Asian-associated ancestry cluster had fewer N-insertions in productive TCRs, according to a later genetic analysis. In this cohort, only TCR beta chains were sequenced, and detectable features were limited by the absence of alpha or paired-chain data. The classifier was reported to diagnose cytomegalovirus status with high specificity and sensitivity in both the original and validation cohorts. Linkage disequilibrium might explain the correlated functional status among segregating V segments, but an unknown experimental factor could not be ruled out. A few of the identified cytomegalovirus-associated TCR beta chains were confirmed in vitro to be specific for cytomegalovirus antigens. A later analysis found that most CMV-associated TCR beta chains appeared HLA-restricted, with HLA associations seemingly driven largely by CMV exposure. Across donors, most TCR sequences were observed very rarely, whereas some public TCRs were present in many individuals. A later analysis found that HLA-associated TCR beta chains were more clonally expanded and had lower generation probabilities than equally common non-associated chains. When HLA alleles, especially DR and DQ, strongly co-occurred, attributing TCR associations to individual alleles was difficult. A further reported finding was that TCR beta sequences accurately predicted the HLA-A and HLA-B alleles for most subjects in the first cohort. Broadly in line with IMGT annotations, most TCR beta V segments showed up in productive rearrangements about 90% or about 30% of the time in an earlier analysis of several hundred of the donors. Because HLA typing was unavailable for some donors at each locus, only the typed subset was used in association tests. In a later analysis, the rate of TCR association differed among HLA loci, with DRB1 alleles having the most associated TCRs and HLA-C alleles having the fewest.

The cohort comprised 710 or so healthy bone marrow donors. At the time of sampling, all cohort members were nominally healthy, though unrecorded immune exposures were likely present. The donor was CMV seronegative and belonged to the group of around 400 seronegative cohort members. A peripheral blood sample was collected from each donor, and TCR beta sequencing was performed on peripheral blood mononuclear cells. The Qiagen DNeasy Blood Extraction Kit was used to extract genomic DNA from the blood cell samples. Libraries were constructed by the immunoSEQ multiplex PCR assay. For the multiplex PCR, a mixture combining 60 forward primers for TCR Vbeta segments and 13 reverse primers for TCR Jbeta segments was used. The CDR3 region of rearranged TCR beta genes was amplified from genomic DNA with a multiplex PCR assay. Amplified TCR beta libraries were sequenced as 87-base-pair reads on the Illumina HiSeq System. From the authors' description of their analysis: In a later analysis, 80 million or so unique TCR beta chains were counted across the 500 to 700 repertoires, and roughly 11 million of these chains were shared by at least two donors. Raw reads were error-corrected and collapsed into unique sequences by a nearest-neighbor algorithm in which closely related sequences were merged to remove PCR and sequencing errors. Alignment of CDR3 sequences to IMGT reference sequences was used to assign V, D and J gene segments. For a sequence to be retained, a match of at least six nucleotides to both a V gene segment and a J gene segment was required. Rearrangements were classified as productive when the CDR3 lacked stop codons and remained in frame with V and J, and all other rearrangements were classified as non-productive. CDR3 was defined by IMGT convention, running from the second conserved V-encoded cysteine to the conserved J-encoded phenylalanine. The earlier analysis of 500 to 600 of the donors excluded sequences that lacked an unambiguous match to a single V gene segment. An earlier analysis of 450 to 650 of the donors called V segments functional above 56.7% productive rearrangements and segregating when the between-donor standard deviation exceeded 5%. To diagnose cytomegalovirus status from the catalog of TCR beta chain sequences, a statistical classification framework was built. V and J gene assignment, in a later analysis, came from comparing TCR nucleotide sequences with IMGT/GENE-DB human TR gene sequences. In a later analysis, CDR3 sequences and most-parsimonious VDJ recombination scenarios were assigned using the TCRdist pipeline. In a later analysis, each TCR beta chain was defined by its CDR3 amino acid sequence together with its V-gene family, and reads lacking a unique V-gene family were excluded. A later analysis removed 600 or so highly shared, low-generation-probability nucleotide sequences to deal with suspected cross-contamination and a sequencing artifact. In a later analysis, a clonal expansion index for each public chain was calculated from normalized within-repertoire ranks of inferred template counts. In a later analysis, generation probabilities were computed with a VDJ recombination model fitted to out-of-frame rearrangements, and the resulting probabilities were checked against IGoR. In a later analysis, hypergeometric tests were used to score TCR-TCR, TCR-HLA and TCR-CMV co-occurrence, with a repertoire-size bias correction applied to TCR pairs. False discovery rates were estimated in a later analysis by permuting HLA or CMV assignments 20 times. In a later analysis, co-occurring TCRs were grouped using DBSCAN, with TCRdist sequence similarity added in when clustering inside HLA-allele-positive subsets. Repertoires with fewer than 30,000 or more than 120,000 public chains were left out of co-occurrence clustering, as were five repertoires with anomalous nucleotide sharing. TCRdb mirrors the immuneACCESS table, restricted to in-frame sequences. Some clones are absent from its copies; in checked studies, under half trace to an unresolved V gene, and the reason for the others is unknown. V, J and clone size were drawn from that table, and D and trimming were deduced from the DNA. In all, the sample holds about 80,000 clones, and roughly 85% of those were seen once. The ten top clones hold roughly 2.5% of the sample.

The CDR3 starts with the cysteine, ends with the phenylalanine, and has 13 residues. The sequence is cut down to CDR3 DNA, 39 bases in frame from base 1. V is shortened by 2 bases, J by 3 bases, and the region joining them spans 8 bases. CDR1 SGHNT and CDR2 YYREEE are derived from the germline V gene (reference sequence). Comment on this clone: Its antigen is currently not known. No much larger clone exists at a distance of one base, and base qualities are not known.

The sequenced sample was PBMCs. The rearrangement joined TRBV5-4 to TRBJ2-5; the D gene cannot be named for sure. This receptor was identified in a young man in good health and CMV-seronegative. DNA sequence: TGTGCCAGCAGCTTACCAGAAGAAGAGACCCAGTACTTC. The translation is CASSLPEEETQYF.